This TCR beta chain was observed in a study of T-cell reconstitution after alpha-beta-depleted transplantation in children. Deletions cut 1 base from V and 7 bases from J, with 13 bases between. Germline V gene lookup returns CDR1 KGHSH and CDR2 LQKENI. CDR3 length equals 14 residues. General study points: The study traced high day-60 TCRbeta diversity in some patients to surviving recipient T cells and thymic progenitors. Alpha-beta T cells about two months after transplant reportedly derived from several hundred expanded graft clones.

Unique molecular identifiers were used in preparing the TCRbeta library. TCRdb re-called the PCR reads with MiXCR, one entry per CDR3 protein. The sample consists of about 490,000 distinct CDR3 sequences, 10% of them appearing once. To note about this clonotype: No antigen is known for it. A read error is possible here, since a much larger clone lies one base away.

The source of this sequence is a child aged 2-15 years with inherited bone marrow failure, due to receive a stem cell transplant. The chain is built from TRBV18 and TRBJ2-5; D unresolved. This material consisted of PBMCs, taken before TCRalphabeta/CD19-depleted stem cell transplant. The CDR3 nucleotides read TGTGCCAGCTCACCACGGGGTATGCGAGGGACCCAGTACTTC. The encoded protein is CASSPRGMRGTQYF. Full variable domain (rest looked up from reference TRBV18 and TRBJ2-5): NAGVMQNPRHLVRRRGQEARLRCSPMKGHSHVYWYRQLPEEGLKFMVYLQKENIIDESGMPKERFSAEFPKEGPSILRIQQVVRGDSAAYFCASSPRGMRGTQYFGPGTRLLVL.